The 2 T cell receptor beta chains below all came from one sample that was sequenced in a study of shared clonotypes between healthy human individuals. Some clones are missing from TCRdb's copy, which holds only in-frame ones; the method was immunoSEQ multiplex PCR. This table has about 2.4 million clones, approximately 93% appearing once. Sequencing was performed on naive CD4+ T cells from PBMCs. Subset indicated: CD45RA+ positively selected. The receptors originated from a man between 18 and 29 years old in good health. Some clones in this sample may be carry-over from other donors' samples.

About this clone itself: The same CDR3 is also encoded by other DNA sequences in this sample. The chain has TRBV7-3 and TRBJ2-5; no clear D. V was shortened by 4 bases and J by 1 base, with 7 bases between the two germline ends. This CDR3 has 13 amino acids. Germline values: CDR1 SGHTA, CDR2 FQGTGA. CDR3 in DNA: TGTGCCAGCAGCTCGGGCGCCCAAGAGACCCAGTACTTC. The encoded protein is CASSSGAQETQYF.

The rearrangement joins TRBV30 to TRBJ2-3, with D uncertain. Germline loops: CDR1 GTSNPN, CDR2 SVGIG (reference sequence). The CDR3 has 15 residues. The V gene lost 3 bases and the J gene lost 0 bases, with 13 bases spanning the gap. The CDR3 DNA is TGTGCCTGGAGACCTTTCGCCCCCAGCACAGATACGCAGTATTTT. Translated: CAWRPFAPSTDTQYF. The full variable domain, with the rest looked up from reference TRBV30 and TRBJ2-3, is SQTIHQWPATLVQPVGSPLSLECTVEGTSNPNLYWYRQAAGRGLQLLFYSVGIGQISSEVPQNLSASRPQDRQFILSSKKLLLSDSGFYLCAWRPFAPSTDTQYFGPGTRLTVL.